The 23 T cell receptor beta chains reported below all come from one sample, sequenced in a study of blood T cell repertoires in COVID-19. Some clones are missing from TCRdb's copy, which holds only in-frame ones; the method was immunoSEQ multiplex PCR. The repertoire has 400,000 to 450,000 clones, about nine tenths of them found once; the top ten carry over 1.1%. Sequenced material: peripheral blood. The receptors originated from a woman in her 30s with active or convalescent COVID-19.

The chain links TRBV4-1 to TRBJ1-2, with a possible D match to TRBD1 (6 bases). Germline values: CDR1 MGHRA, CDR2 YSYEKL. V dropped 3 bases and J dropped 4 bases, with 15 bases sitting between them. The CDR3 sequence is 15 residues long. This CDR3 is CASSQAGGQPYGYTF. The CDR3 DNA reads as TGCGCCAGCAGCCAGGCGGGGGGGCAACCCTATGGCTACACCTTC.

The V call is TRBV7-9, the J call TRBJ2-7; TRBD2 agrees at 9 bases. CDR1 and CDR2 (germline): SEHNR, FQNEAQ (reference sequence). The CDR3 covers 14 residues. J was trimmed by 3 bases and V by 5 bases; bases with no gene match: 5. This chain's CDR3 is CASSHGTSIYEQYF. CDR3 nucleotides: TGTGCCAGCAGCCACGGGACTAGCATCTACGAGCAGTACTTC.

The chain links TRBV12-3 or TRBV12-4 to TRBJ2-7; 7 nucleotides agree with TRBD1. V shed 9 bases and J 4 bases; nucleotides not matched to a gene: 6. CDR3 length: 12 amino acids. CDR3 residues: CASKGQFYEQYF. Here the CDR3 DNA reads TGTGCCAGTAAGGGACAGTTTTACGAGCAGTACTTC.

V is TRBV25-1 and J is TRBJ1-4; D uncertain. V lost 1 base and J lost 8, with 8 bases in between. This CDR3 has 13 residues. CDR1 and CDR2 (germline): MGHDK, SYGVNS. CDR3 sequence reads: CASSEFSGEKLFF. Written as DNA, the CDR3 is TGTGCCAGCAGTGAATTCTCCGGGGAAAAACTGTTTTTT. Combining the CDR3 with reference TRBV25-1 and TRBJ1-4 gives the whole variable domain EADIYQTPRYLVIGTGKKITLECSQTMGHDKMYWYQQDPGMELHLIHYSYGVNSTEKGDLSSESTVSRIRTEHFPLTLESARPSHTSQYLCASSEFSGEKLFFGSGTQLSVL.

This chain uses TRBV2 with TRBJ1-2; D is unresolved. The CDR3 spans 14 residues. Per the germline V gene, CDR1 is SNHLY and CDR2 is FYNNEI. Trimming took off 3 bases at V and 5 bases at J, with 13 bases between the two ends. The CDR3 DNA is TGTGCCAGCAGTGAGGGGAGGACGGAATATGGCTACACCTTC. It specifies CASSEGRTEYGYTF. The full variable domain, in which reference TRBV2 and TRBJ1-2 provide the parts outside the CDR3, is EPEVTQTPSHQVTQMGQEVILRCVPISNHLYFYWYRQILGQKVEFLVSFYNNEISEKSEIFDDQFSVERPDGSNFTLKIRSTKLEDSAMYFCASSEGRTEYGYTFGSGTRLTVV.

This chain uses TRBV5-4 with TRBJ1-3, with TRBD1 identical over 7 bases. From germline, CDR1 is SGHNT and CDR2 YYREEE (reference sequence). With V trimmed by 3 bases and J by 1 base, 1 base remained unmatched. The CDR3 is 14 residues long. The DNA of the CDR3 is TGTGCCAGCAGCTCGACAGGGTCTGGAAACACCATATATTTT. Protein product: CASSSTGSGNTIYF. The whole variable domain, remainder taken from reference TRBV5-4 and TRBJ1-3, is ETGVTQSPTHLIKTRGQQVTLRCSSQSGHNTVSWYQQALGQGPQFIFQYYREEENGRGNFPPRFSGLQFPNYSSELNVNALELDDSALYLCASSSTGSGNTIYFGEGSWLTVV.

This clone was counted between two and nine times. The CDR3 sequence: CASSLTRGGTEAFF. CDR3 nucleotides: TGTGCCAGCAGCCTCACCAGGGGCGGCACTGAAGCTTTCTTT. V and J are TRBV7-2 and TRBJ1-1; possibly TRBD1 for D (6 bases). The CDR3 spans 14 residues. Trimming shortened V by 5 bases and J by 4 bases, and 14 bases separated the two germline ends. Germline CDR1 reads SGHTA; CDR2 reads FQGNSA.

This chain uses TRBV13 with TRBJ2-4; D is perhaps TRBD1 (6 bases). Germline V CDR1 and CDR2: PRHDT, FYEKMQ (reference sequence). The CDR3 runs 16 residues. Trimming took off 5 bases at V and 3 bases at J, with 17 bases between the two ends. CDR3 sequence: CASSQGLDTRKNIQYF. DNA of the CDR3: TGTGCCAGCAGCCAGGGGCTGGACACCCGCAAAAACATTCAGTACTTC.

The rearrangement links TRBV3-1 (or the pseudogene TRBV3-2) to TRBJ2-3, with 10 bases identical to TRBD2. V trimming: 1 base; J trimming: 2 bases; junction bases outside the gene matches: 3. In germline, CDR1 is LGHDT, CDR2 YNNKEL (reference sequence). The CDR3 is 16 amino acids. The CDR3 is CASSQASGGLTDTQYF. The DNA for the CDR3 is TGTGCCAGCAGCCAAGCTAGCGGGGGCCTCACAGATACGCAGTATTTT.

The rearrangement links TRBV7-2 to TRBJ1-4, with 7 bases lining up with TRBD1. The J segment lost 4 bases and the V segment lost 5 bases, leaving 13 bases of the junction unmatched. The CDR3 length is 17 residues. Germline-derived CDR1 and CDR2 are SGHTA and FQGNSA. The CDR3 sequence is CASSQGWTGPLNEKLFF. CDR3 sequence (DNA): TGTGCCAGCAGCCAAGGTTGGACAGGCCCACTTAATGAAAAACTGTTTTTT.

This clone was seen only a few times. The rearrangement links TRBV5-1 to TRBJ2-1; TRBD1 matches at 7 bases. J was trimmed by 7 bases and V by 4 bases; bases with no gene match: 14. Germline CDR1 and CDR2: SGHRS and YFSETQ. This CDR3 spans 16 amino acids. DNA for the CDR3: TGCGCCAGCAGCCCTGATATCTGGACAGGCCGAAATGAGCAGTTCTTC. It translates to CASSPDIWTGRNEQFF.

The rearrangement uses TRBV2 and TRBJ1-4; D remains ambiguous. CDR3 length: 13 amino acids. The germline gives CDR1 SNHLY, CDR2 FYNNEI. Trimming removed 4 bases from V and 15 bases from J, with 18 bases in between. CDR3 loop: CASSVGAPERVFF. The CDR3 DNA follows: TGTGCCAGCAGTGTCGGCGCGCCAGAGAGGGTGTTTTTT.

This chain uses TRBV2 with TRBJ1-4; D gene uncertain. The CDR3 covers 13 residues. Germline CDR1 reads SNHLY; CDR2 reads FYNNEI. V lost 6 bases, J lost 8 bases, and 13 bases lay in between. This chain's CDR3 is CASSPGVGEKLFF. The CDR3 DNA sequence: TGTGCCAGCAGCCCCGGGGTGGGCGAAAAACTGTTTTTT.

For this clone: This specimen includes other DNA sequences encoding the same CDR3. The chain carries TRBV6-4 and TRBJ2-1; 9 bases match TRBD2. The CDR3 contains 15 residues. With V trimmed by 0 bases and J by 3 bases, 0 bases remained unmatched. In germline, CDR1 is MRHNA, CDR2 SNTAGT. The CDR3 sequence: CASSDSSGSYNEQFF. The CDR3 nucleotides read TGTGCCAGCAGTGACTCTAGCGGGAGCTACAATGAGCAGTTCTTC.

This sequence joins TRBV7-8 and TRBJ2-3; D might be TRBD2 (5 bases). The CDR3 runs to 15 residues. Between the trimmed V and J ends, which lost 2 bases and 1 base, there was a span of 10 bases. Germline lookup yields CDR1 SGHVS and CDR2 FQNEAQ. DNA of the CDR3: TGTGCCAGCAGCTTAATCGGGGTGGGCACAGATACGCAGTATTTT. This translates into CASSLIGVGTDTQYF.

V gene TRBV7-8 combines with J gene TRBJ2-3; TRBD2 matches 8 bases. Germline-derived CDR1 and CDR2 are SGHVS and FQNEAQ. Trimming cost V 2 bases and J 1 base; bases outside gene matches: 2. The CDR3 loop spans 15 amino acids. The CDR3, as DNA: TGTGCCAGCAGCTTACTGACTAGCGGCACAGATACGCAGTATTTT. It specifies CASSLLTSGTDTQYF.

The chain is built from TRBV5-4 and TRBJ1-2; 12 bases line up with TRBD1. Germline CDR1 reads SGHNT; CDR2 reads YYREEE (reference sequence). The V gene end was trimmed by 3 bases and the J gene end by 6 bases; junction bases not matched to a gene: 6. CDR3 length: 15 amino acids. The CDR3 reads CASSSGQGAPDGYTF. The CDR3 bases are TGTGCCAGCAGCTCGGGACAGGGGGCGCCGGATGGCTACACCTTC.

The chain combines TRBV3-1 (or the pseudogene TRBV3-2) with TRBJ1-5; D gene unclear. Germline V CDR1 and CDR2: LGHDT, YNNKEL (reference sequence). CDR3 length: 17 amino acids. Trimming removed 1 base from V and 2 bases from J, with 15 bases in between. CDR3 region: CASSQGEGMEGNQPQHF. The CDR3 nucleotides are TGTGCCAGCAGCCAAGGGGAGGGAATGGAGGGCAATCAGCCCCAGCATTTT.

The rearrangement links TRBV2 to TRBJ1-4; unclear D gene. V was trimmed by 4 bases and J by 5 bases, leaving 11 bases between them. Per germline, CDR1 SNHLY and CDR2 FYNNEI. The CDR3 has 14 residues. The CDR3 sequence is CASSADGRNEKLFF. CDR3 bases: TGTGCCAGCAGTGCCGACGGGAGGAATGAAAAACTGTTTTTT.

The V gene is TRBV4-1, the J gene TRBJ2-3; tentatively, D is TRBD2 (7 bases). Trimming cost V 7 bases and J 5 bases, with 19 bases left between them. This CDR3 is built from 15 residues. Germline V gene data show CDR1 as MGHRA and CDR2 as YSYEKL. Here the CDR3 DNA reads TGCGCCAGCACCCAGACGGGGGGCCGGGGAGATACGCAGTATTTT. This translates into CASTQTGGRGDTQYF.

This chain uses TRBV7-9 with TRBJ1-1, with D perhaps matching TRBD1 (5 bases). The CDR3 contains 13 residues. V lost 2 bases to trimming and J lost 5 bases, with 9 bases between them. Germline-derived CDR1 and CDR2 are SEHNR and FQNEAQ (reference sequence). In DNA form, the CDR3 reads TGTGCCAGCAGCTTACAGGGTTGGACTGAAGCTTTCTTT. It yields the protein CASSLQGWTEAFF. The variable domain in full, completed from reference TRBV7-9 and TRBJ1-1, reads DTGVSQNPRHKITKRGQNVTFRCDPISEHNRLYWYRQTLGQGPEFLTYFQNEAQLEKSRLLSDRFSAERPKGSFSTLEIQRTEQGDSAMYLCASSLQGWTEAFFGQGTRLTVV.

CDR3 in DNA: TGTGCCAGCAGGGGTGGGACTGACCGGTCCTACGAGCAGTACTTC. It yields the protein CASRGGTDRSYEQYF. The chain is built from TRBV2 and TRBJ2-7; perhaps TRBD2 as D (6 bases). Per germline, CDR1 SNHLY and CDR2 FYNNEI. Trimming took 6 bases from V and 1 from J, leaving 16 bases between them. The CDR3 is made up of 15 amino acids. The complete variable domain, with remaining parts taken from reference TRBV2 and TRBJ2-7, reads EPEVTQTPSHQVTQMGQEVILRCVPISNHLYFYWYRQILGQKVEFLVSFYNNEISEKSEIFDDQFSVERPDGSNFTLKIRSTKLEDSAMYFCASRGGTDRSYEQYFGPGTRLTVT.

CDR3 bases: TGTGCCAGCAGTGGAGCGGGGGGACCAGATACGCAGTATTTT. It codes for CASSGAGGPDTQYF. The rearrangement uses TRBV6-1 and TRBJ2-3; TRBD2 aligns across 9 bases. The CDR3 has 14 residues. Germline V gene lookup returns CDR1 MNHNS and CDR2 SASEGT. With V trimmed by 4 bases and J by 4 bases, 3 bases remained unmatched.